A single sample gave rise to the 30 T cell receptor beta chains below, sequenced in a study of cytomegalovirus exposure and HLA in healthy donors. The PCR ran on 60 Vbeta and 13 Jbeta primers. TCRdb's copy holds only in-frame clones and misses some; the assay was immunoSEQ multiplex PCR. The table records about 150,000 clones, just under 75% of them present only once. Sample: PBMCs. Receptor source: a woman younger than 35 in good health and CMV-seronegative.

V and J are TRBV9 and TRBJ1-2, with 8 bases identical to TRBD1. This CDR3 has 16 residues. The trim removed 3 bases at V and 6 bases at J, leaving 13 bases unmatched. The germline V gene encodes CDR1 SGDLS and CDR2 YYNGEE. CDR3 in amino acids: CASSDSRTGNSHGYTF. CDR3 bases: TGTGCCAGCAGCGATTCCCGGACAGGGAATTCTCATGGCTACACCTTC.

This clone showed up just once. The chain is built from TRBV7-2 and TRBJ2-1; 8 bases agree with TRBD2. Germline trimming cut 0 bases from V and 6 bases from J; bases unmatched to any gene: 7. The germline V gene encodes CDR1 SGHTA and CDR2 FQGNSA. This CDR3 contains 16 residues. The CDR3 loop is CASSLALSGGINEQFF. CDR3 coding DNA: TGTGCCAGCAGCTTAGCGCTGAGCGGGGGAATCAATGAGCAGTTCTTC.

Only a few counts were recorded for this clone. The chain employs TRBV18 and TRBJ2-1, with a possible D match to TRBD1 (5 bases). Trimming removed 5 bases at V and 7 bases at J, with 18 bases between. In germline, CDR1 is KGHSH, CDR2 LQKENI. The CDR3 has 15 residues. The CDR3 region has the DNA TGTGCCAGCTCAGACGGCAGGGCGGTAGGAAATGAGCAGTTCTTC. Translated, it gives CASSDGRAVGNEQFF.

The chain couples TRBV11-2 to TRBJ2-1; 9 nucleotides agree with TRBD2. Germline CDR1 SGHAT, CDR2 FQNNGV. The length of the CDR3 is 15 residues. V dropped 3 bases and J dropped 9; count of bases not matched to a gene: 9. The CDR3 protein is CASSLVAGESGEQFF. Written as DNA, the CDR3 is TGTGCCAGCAGCTTGGTAGCGGGAGAATCGGGTGAGCAGTTCTTC.

The chain carries TRBV4-3 and TRBJ1-1, with TRBD1 as a possible D gene (5 bases). CDR1 and CDR2 (germline): LGHNA, YSLEER. The CDR3 has 16 residues. V lost 0 bases and J lost 0, with 11 bases in between. For the CDR3, the DNA is TGCGCCAGCAGCCAAGATAGGGGTGGGTTGAACACTGAAGCTTTCTTT. This codes for CASSQDRGGLNTEAFF.

This sequence joins TRBV7-2 and TRBJ2-5; 8 positions match TRBD2. Looked up from germline, CDR1 is SGHTA and CDR2 is FQGNSA. The CDR3 covers 14 residues. With V trimmed by 2 bases and J by 4 bases, 3 bases remained unmatched. The CDR3 is CASSLSGSPETQYF. The CDR3 DNA follows: TGTGCCAGCAGCTTAAGCGGGAGCCCAGAGACCCAGTACTTC.

A word on this clone: One junction end disagrees with the germline gene, perhaps due to a read error. The chain uses TRBV7-7 and TRBJ2-1; possible D gene TRBD1, 6 bases. The V gene's germline CDR1 is SSHAT and CDR2 FNYEAQ (reference sequence). The CDR3 loop spans 13 amino acids. In DNA form, the CDR3 reads TGTGCTAGCAGCTTGGACAGCTACAATGAGCAGTTCTTC. Encoded protein: CASSLDSYNEQFF.

V is TRBV15 and J is TRBJ2-5; weak D call: TRBD2 (7 bases). Trimming stripped 3 bases from V and 5 bases from J, with 13 bases between. CDR1 and CDR2 from the germline V gene are LNHNV and YYDKDF (reference sequence). This CDR3 spans 14 amino acids. For the CDR3, the DNA is TGTGCCACCAGCAGGGAGGAGGGGGGGGAGACCCAGTACTTC. This translates into CATSREEGGETQYF.

This clone was recorded a few times. This rearrangement joins TRBV19 to TRBJ1-4; D ambiguous. Germline-derived CDR1 and CDR2 are LNHDA and SQIVND (reference sequence). V was clipped by 4 bases and J by 6 bases, with 6 bases between them. The CDR3 runs 12 residues. CDR3 in amino acids: CASSTRDEKLFF. Written as DNA, the CDR3 is TGTGCCAGTAGTACTAGAGATGAAAAACTGTTTTTT.

The chain combines TRBV5-6 with TRBJ2-5; tentative D call: TRBD2 (6 bases). This CDR3 contains 17 residues. The ends were cut back, 0 bases at V and 3 bases at J, with 18 bases in the middle. CDR1 and CDR2 from the germline V gene are SGHDT and YYEEEE. Here the CDR3 DNA reads TGTGCCAGCAGCTTGGCCGGTGGGTCGGGGGTAAAAGAGACCCAGTACTTC. The encoded protein is CASSLAGGSGVKETQYF.

This clone was counted once. The rearrangement joins TRBV6-1 to TRBJ2-1; 13 positions match TRBD2. The CDR3 covers 13 residues. The germline V gene has CDR1 MNHNS and CDR2 SASEGT. V lost 5 bases and J lost 9; bases outside the gene matches: 1. The DNA of the CDR3 is TGTGCCAGCAGTAGACTAGCGGGAGGTGAGCAGTTCTTC. It codes for CASSRLAGGEQFF.

In regard to this clone: One junction end does not reproduce the germline sequence, and a read error may be involved. The V gene is TRBV6-1, the J gene TRBJ2-3; 8 positions agree with TRBD2. Germline values: CDR1 MNHNS, CDR2 SASEGT. The CDR3 sequence is 17 residues long. The DNA of the CDR3 is TGTGCCTGCAGTGAAAGGTCTAGCGGGTCCCCGCTAGATACGCAGTATTTT. Translation gives CACSERSSGSPLDTQYF.

The genes are TRBV10-2 and TRBJ1-5; TRBD1 might be the D (6 bases). V lost 1 base, J lost 3 bases, and 13 bases lay in between. Germline-derived CDR1 and CDR2 are WSHSY and SAAADI. The CDR3 length is 16 residues. The CDR3 DNA is TGCGCCAGCAGTGAGTTTTCAGGGGCTAACAATCAGCCCCAGCATTTT. Translation: CASSEFSGANNQPQHF.

J is TRBJ2-3 and V is TRBV27, with 7 bases fitting TRBD2. V trimming: 7 bases; J trimming: 8 bases; junction bases outside the gene matches: 18. The CDR3 consists of 16 residues. Per the germline V gene, CDR1 is MNHEY and CDR2 is SMNVEV (reference sequence). In DNA form, the CDR3 reads TGTGCCAGCAACATCACCCCGGGGCGGGGGATCGGTACGCAGTATTTT. This sequence encodes CASNITPGRGIGTQYF.

The V gene is TRBV5-5, the J gene TRBJ1-2, with a possible D match to TRBD1 (5 bases). Trimming cost V 6 bases and J 0 bases, with 12 bases left between them. There are 14 residues in the CDR3. The germline V gene encodes CDR1 SGHKS and CDR2 YYEKEE (reference sequence). Written as DNA, the CDR3 is TGTGCCAGCACCTCAGGGATATCTAACTATGGCTACACCTTC. It encodes CASTSGISNYGYTF.

The rearrangement joins TRBV6-5 to TRBJ1-5, with 7 bases that match TRBD1. This CDR3 comprises 14 residues. Trimming removed 10 bases from V and 2 bases from J; junction bases left unmatched: 8. CDR1 is MNHEY, CDR2 SVGAGI, per germline. This CDR3 reads CATRRDRGNQPQHF. The DNA for the CDR3 is TGTGCCACTCGCCGGGACAGAGGCAATCAGCCCCAGCATTTT.

This chain links TRBV5-1 with TRBJ1-2; TRBD1 aligns across 8 bases. Germline values: CDR1 SGHRS, CDR2 YFSETQ. Trimming cost V 2 bases and J 0 bases; bases outside gene matches: 3. CDR3 length equals 15 residues. As DNA, the CDR3 is TGCGCCAGCAGCTTCCAGGGGGCCCCTAACTATGGCTACACCTTC. It encodes CASSFQGAPNYGYTF. Full variable domain (missing parts from reference TRBV5-1 and TRBJ1-2): KAGVTQTPRYLIKTRGQQVTLSCSPISGHRSVSWYQQTPGQGLQFLFEYFSETQRNKGNFPGRFSGRQFSNSRSEMNVSTLELGDSALYLCASSFQGAPNYGYTFGSGTRLTVV.

The chain has TRBV28 and TRBJ2-7; 9 bases map to TRBD1. The CDR3 is 12 amino acids. Germline V gives CDR1 MDHEN, CDR2 SYDVKM. The trim removed 8 bases at V and 4 bases at J, leaving 3 bases unmatched. CDR3 protein: CASGDRAYEQYF. The CDR3, as DNA: TGTGCCAGCGGGGACAGGGCTTACGAGCAGTACTTC.

The chain recombines TRBV15 with TRBJ1-1; 7 positions agree with TRBD1. This CDR3 region has 13 residues. V lost 6 bases and J lost 7; bases outside the gene matches: 8. Germline-derived CDR1 and CDR2 are LNHNV and YYDKDF (reference sequence). CDR3 DNA: TGTGCCACCAGGGCAGGGGGGTACGGTGAAGCTTTCTTT. Translated: CATRAGGYGEAFF.

V and J are TRBV5-1 and TRBJ2-2, with D possibly being TRBD2 (6 bases). The V gene's germline CDR1 is SGHRS and CDR2 YFSETQ. The V and J ends lost 4 bases and 5 bases respectively, with 21 bases between them. The CDR3 sequence is 17 residues long. CDR3: CASSPETSSWGTGELFF. As DNA, the CDR3 is TGCGCCAGCAGCCCTGAGACTAGTTCTTGGGGGACCGGGGAGCTGTTTTTT.

This chain joins TRBV16 and TRBJ1-2, with 7 bases matching TRBD1. The CDR3 extends over 15 amino acids. Germline CDR1 is KGHSY and CDR2 is FQNENV. Losses at the gene ends were 2 bases for V and 0 bases for J; bases not matched to a gene: 3. CDR3: CASSQVGQPNYGYTF. The CDR3 coding sequence is TGTGCCAGCAGCCAAGTGGGACAGCCTAACTATGGCTACACCTTC.

CDR3 loop: CASSLRQASNEKLFF. CDR3 DNA: TGTGCCAGCAGCCTTAGACAGGCCAGTAATGAAAAACTGTTTTTT. The gene calls are TRBV13 and TRBJ1-4, with D possibly TRBD1 on 6 matching bases. Germline V gene lookup returns CDR1 PRHDT and CDR2 FYEKMQ (reference sequence). Trimming took 5 bases from V and 4 from J, leaving 14 bases between them. The CDR3 has 15 residues.

V is TRBV29-1 and J is TRBJ1-2; weak D call: TRBD1 (6 bases). Germline CDR1 is SQVTM and CDR2 is ANQGSEA. There are 12 residues in the CDR3. V was trimmed by 4 bases and J by 3 bases, leaving 9 bases between them. Written as DNA, the CDR3 is TGCAGCGTTGGTCCAGGGGACTATGGCTACACCTTC. It yields the protein CSVGPGDYGYTF.

V gene TRBV5-1 combines with J gene TRBJ1-3; the match to TRBD1 covers 8 bases. The CDR3 consists of 18 residues. Per germline, CDR1 SGHRS and CDR2 YFSETQ. The V gene end was trimmed by 0 bases and the J gene end by 3 bases; junction bases not matched to a gene: 11. The CDR3 sequence is CASSLAFGRGLGGNTIYF. The CDR3 DNA follows: TGCGCCAGCAGCTTGGCCTTTGGCAGGGGGCTTGGTGGAAACACCATATATTTT.

J is TRBJ1-1 and V is TRBV6-5, with D hard to call. Trimming took off 1 base at V and 0 bases at J, with 6 bases between the two ends. From germline, CDR1 is MNHEY and CDR2 SVGAGI. The CDR3 consists of 14 residues. The CDR3 spells CASSYLFMNTEAFF. In DNA, the CDR3 is TGTGCCAGCAGTTACTTGTTCATGAACACTGAAGCTTTCTTT.

This chain connects TRBV9 to TRBJ2-5, with TRBD2 matching over 14 bases. Trimming removed 4 bases from V and 0 bases from J; junction bases left unmatched: 8. CDR1 and CDR2 (germline): SGDLS, YYNGEE. The CDR3 has 18 residues. The CDR3, as DNA: TGTGCCAGCAGCCCCGGGACTAGCGGGAGACCCCACCAAGAGACCCAGTACTTC. Residues: CASSPGTSGRPHQETQYF.

The rearrangement links TRBV21-1 to TRBJ1-5. TRBV21-1 is classified as a pseudogene. CDR3 size: 13 residues. The CDR3: CASTLRGRKPQHF. The CDR3, as DNA: TGTGCCAGCACCCTAAGAGGGAGGAAGCCCCAGCATTTT.

This clone showed up just a few times. V usage is TRBV5-6 and J usage is TRBJ1-1; 9 positions agree with TRBD1. This CDR3 comprises 14 residues. V lost 3 bases, J lost 5 bases, and 5 bases stayed unmatched. Germline V gene sequence: CDR1 SGHDT, CDR2 YYEEEE. CDR3 protein: CASSSDRGGTEAFF. The DNA of the CDR3 is TGTGCCAGCAGCTCGGACAGGGGTGGTACTGAAGCTTTCTTT.

This chain links TRBV4-3 with TRBJ2-6; tentative D call: TRBD2 (5 bases). Germline lookup yields CDR1 LGHNA and CDR2 YSLEER. V lost 1 base and J 0 bases, leaving 13 bases between the germline ends. This CDR3 is 18 amino acids long. CDR3 protein: CASSQGGLGASGANVLTF. The CDR3 coding sequence is TGCGCCAGCAGCCAAGGAGGACTGGGCGCCTCTGGGGCCAACGTCCTGACTTTC.

V usage is TRBV16 and J usage is TRBJ1-1; TRBD1 might be the D (5 bases). The germline V gene has CDR1 KGHSY and CDR2 FQNENV. The V end lost 4 bases, the J end lost 3 bases, and 21 bases lay between the germline ends. This CDR3 has 17 residues. The chain's CDR3 is CASSPAGRGVGDTEAFF. The CDR3 bases are TGTGCCAGCAGCCCCGCCGGGCGGGGTGTGGGGGACACTGAAGCTTTCTTT.